The 12 T cell receptor beta chains given below trace back to one sample, sequenced in a study of blood T cells in healthy people across ages. Then a second PCR, running roughly 7 to 11 cycles, was carried out with a sample-barcoded 5' primer and a J-beta primer mix. Via MiXCR, TCRdb re-called the 5' RACE reads, giving one row per CDR3 protein. The table includes over 750,000 distinct CDR3 sequences, roughly 25% detected once. The same specimen was also included in a second study, on T cells of mothers and their children.

Sequenced: blood. The source is a boy between 10 and 17 years old in good health.

This clonotype was found a few times. The genes are TRBV27 and TRBJ2-3; possible D gene TRBD1, 6 bases. The V and J ends lost 5 bases and 6 bases respectively, with 12 bases between them. This CDR3 contains 13 residues. From germline, CDR1 is MNHEY and CDR2 SMNVEV (reference sequence). The CDR3 here is CASSARGVDTQYF. The CDR3 DNA sequence: TGTGCCAGCAGTGCCAGGGGAGTGGATACGCAGTATTTT.

The V call is TRBV2, the J call TRBJ2-7; D is undetermined. The closer fit of TRBJ2-1 to the DNA end suggests the J call may be wrong. This CDR3 spans 12 amino acids. CDR1 and CDR2 from the germline V gene are SNHLY and FYNNEI. The CDR3, as DNA: TGTGCCAGCAGTGAGACCCACAATGAGCAGTTCTTC. It specifies CASSETHNEQFF.

The rearrangement joins TRBV7-2 to TRBJ2-2, with D tentatively TRBD1 (5 bases). The CDR3 is 16 amino acids. Germline V CDR1 and CDR2: SGHTA, FQGNSA. V lost 5 bases to trimming and J lost 3 bases, with 16 bases between them. CDR3 sequence (DNA): TGTGCCAGCAGCCCACAGGCCCCTTTCTACACCGGGGAGCTGTTTTTT. Encoded protein: CASSPQAPFYTGELFF.

In nucleotides, the CDR3 is TGTGCCAGCAGCTTAGTGCAGGGCCACAATGAGCAGTTCTTC. Encoded protein: CASSLVQGHNEQFF. The chain is built from TRBV7-3 and TRBJ2-1, with TRBD1 as a possible D gene (5 bases). V was trimmed by 2 bases and J by 5 bases, leaving 10 bases between them. CDR3 length equals 14 residues. Germline V gene sequence: CDR1 SGHTA, CDR2 FQGTGA.

This clonotype has a handful of counts. The V gene is TRBV29-1, the J gene TRBJ2-4, with TRBD2 matching over 7 bases. Trimming took 4 bases from V and 7 from J; bases not matched to a gene: 19. Germline CDR1 SQVTM, CDR2 ANQGSEA. The CDR3 sequence is 17 residues long. The CDR3 DNA sequence: TGCAGCGTTGGTAGTCGGGAGGTTCGGGAAGTATCGAACATTCAGTACTTC. Translating gives CSVGSREVREVSNIQYF.

This clonotype was observed a handful of times. The gene calls are TRBV29-1 and TRBJ1-1; a possible D gene is TRBD1 (6 bases). V lost 4 bases and J 5 bases, leaving 11 bases between the germline ends. This CDR3 contains 12 residues. Germline-derived CDR1 and CDR2 are SQVTM and ANQGSEA. In nucleotides, the CDR3 is TGCAGCGTTGTGCCCAGGGGAACTGAAGCTTTCTTT. This codes for CSVVPRGTEAFF.

This chain connects TRBV10-3 to TRBJ2-5; D remains unclear. The ends were cut back, 8 bases at V and 2 bases at J, with 12 bases in the middle. CDR3 length: 13 residues. From germline, CDR1 is ENHRY and CDR2 SYGVKD. The CDR3 reads CAIGRDKQETQYF. CDR3 in DNA: TGTGCCATCGGACGAGACAAGCAAGAGACCCAGTACTTC.

This clonotype appeared a few times. This rearrangement joins TRBV4-1 to TRBJ1-1; D is possibly TRBD1 (5 bases). The CDR3 is 12 residues long. Per the germline V gene, CDR1 is MGHRA and CDR2 is YSYEKL. The ends were cut back, 2 bases at V and 10 bases at J, with 11 bases in the middle. This CDR3 reads CASSQSGRGAFF. CDR3 nucleotides: TGCGCCAGCAGCCAAAGTGGGAGGGGAGCTTTCTTT.

This chain joins TRBV15 and TRBJ2-1; D possibly corresponds to TRBD1 (6 bases). Looked up from germline, CDR1 is LNHNV and CDR2 is YYDKDF (reference sequence). V lost 0 bases, J lost 4 bases, and 19 bases lay in between. CDR3 length equals 18 residues. CDR3 nucleotide sequence: TGTGCCACCAGCAGAGAGATGATTTCAGGGGCAGGGTACAATGAGCAGTTCTTC. The encoded protein is CATSREMISGAGYNEQFF.

This clonotype was counted between two and nine times. The chain recombines TRBV20-1 with TRBJ1-6; perhaps TRBD1 as D (6 bases). The CDR3 runs 14 residues. Germline lookup yields CDR1 DFQATT and CDR2 SNEGSKA (reference sequence). Trimming left V 6 bases short and J 8 bases short, with 17 bases between. For the CDR3, the DNA is TGCAGTGCCCAGCCCGCGGGGGGCGATTCACCCCTCCACTTT. This encodes CSAQPAGGDSPLHF.

This clonotype was counted a few times. The chain recombines TRBV4-3 with TRBJ1-4, with 8 bases fitting TRBD1. Losses at the gene ends were 4 bases for V and 0 bases for J; bases not matched to a gene: 4. The CDR3 runs to 16 residues. Germline CDR1 and CDR2: LGHNA and YSLEER. The CDR3 nucleotides read TGCGCCAGCAGCCGGACAGGGTTCGCAACTAATGAAAAACTGTTTTTT. This translates into CASSRTGFATNEKLFF.

This rearrangement joins TRBV10-3 to TRBJ2-3; 9 bases line up with TRBD1. This CDR3 is built from 15 residues. CDR1 and CDR2 from the germline V gene are ENHRY and SYGVKD. Trimming at V came to 6 bases and at J to 6 bases, leaving 10 bases not matched to a gene. The CDR3 DNA reads TGTGCCATCAGGTTCACGGGACAGGGCGACGATACGCAGTATTTT. Translation gives CAIRFTGQGDDTQYF.